Following are 26 T cell receptor beta chains from one sample sequenced in a study of shared clonotypes between healthy human individuals. Repertoires were generated with immunoSEQ multiplex PCR, while TCRdb's copy carries only in-frame clones and drops some. The sample lists 300,000 or so clones, around 74% occurring once. Sequencing was carried out using memory CD4+ T cells sorted from blood. Subset defined: CD45RA-negative fraction. The receptors were sampled from a young man in good health.

The chain carries TRBV9 and TRBJ2-1; tentatively, D is TRBD1 or TRBD2 (5 bases each). CDR3 length equals 13 residues. From germline, CDR1 is SGDLS and CDR2 YYNGEE. V gave up 0 bases and J gave up 9 bases, with 10 bases separating them. The CDR3 is CASSVGGVGEQFF. Written as DNA, the CDR3 is TGTGCCAGCAGCGTAGGAGGGGTCGGTGAGCAGTTCTTC.

The J gene is TRBJ1-2, the V gene TRBV28, with 9 bases that match TRBD1. CDR1 and CDR2 (germline): MDHEN, SYDVKM. After removal of 6 bases from V and 5 bases from J, the junction contained 13 bases not matched to a gene. This CDR3 contains 16 residues. The CDR3 here is CASSTPRGQGIYGYTF. DNA of the CDR3: TGTGCCAGCAGCACCCCAAGGGGACAGGGAATATATGGCTACACCTTC.

The rearrangement uses TRBV9 and TRBJ2-5; D unresolved. V shed 4 bases and J shed 1 base, with 8 bases lying between them. CDR1 and CDR2 (germline): SGDLS, YYNGEE. The CDR3 runs to 13 residues. CDR3 amino acids: CASSRSPQETQYF. CDR3 nucleotide sequence: TGTGCCAGCAGCAGAAGCCCCCAAGAGACCCAGTACTTC.

The chain couples TRBV18 to TRBJ1-2; a possible D gene is TRBD1 (5 bases). Trimming removed 5 bases from V and 2 bases from J, with 12 bases in between. The V gene's germline CDR1 is KGHSH and CDR2 LQKENI. The CDR3 runs to 14 residues. Here the CDR3 reads CASSTQTVNYGYTF. CDR3 bases: TGTGCCAGCTCAACTCAGACAGTAAACTATGGCTACACCTTC. Full variable domain (remainder filled in from reference TRBV18 and TRBJ1-2): NAGVMQNPRHLVRRRGQEARLRCSPMKGHSHVYWYRQLPEEGLKFMVYLQKENIIDESGMPKERFSAEFPKEGPSILRIQQVVRGDSAAYFCASSTQTVNYGYTFGSGTRLTVV.

This chain connects TRBV5-1 to TRBJ2-3, with TRBD2 identical over 13 bases. Trimming cost V 3 bases and J 0 bases; bases outside gene matches: 10. The CDR3 has 19 amino acids. Germline V gives CDR1 SGHRS, CDR2 YFSETQ. CDR3 nucleotides: TGCGCCAGCAGCTCGATTGAACTAGCGGGAGGGTTAAGCACAGATACGCAGTATTTT. Translated, it gives CASSSIELAGGLSTDTQYF.

The chain has TRBV6-5 and TRBJ2-5; 8 bases are shared with TRBD2. V lost 0 bases and J lost 4; bases outside the gene matches: 7. Per the germline V gene, CDR1 is MNHEY and CDR2 is SVGAGI. This CDR3 has 16 amino acids. This chain's CDR3 is CASSYSRGAGGETQYF. CDR3 DNA: TGTGCCAGCAGTTACTCGCGGGGGGCGGGAGGAGAGACCCAGTACTTC.

The chain combines TRBV2 with TRBJ1-5, with D maybe TRBD1 (6 bases). The germline V gene has CDR1 SNHLY and CDR2 FYNNEI. The CDR3 extends over 16 amino acids. Trimming took off 5 bases at V and 3 bases at J, with 17 bases between the two ends. CDR3 protein: CASSKEWAGANQPQHF. Written as DNA, the CDR3 is TGTGCCAGCAGTAAAGAATGGGCAGGGGCCAATCAGCCCCAGCATTTT.

V and J are TRBV5-1 and TRBJ1-2; TRBD1 matches at 7 bases. The germline gives CDR1 SGHRS, CDR2 YFSETQ. The CDR3 is 16 amino acids. V dropped 0 bases and J dropped 3; count of bases not matched to a gene: 8. The CDR3 region has the DNA TGCGCCAGCAGCTTGGGCCTAATCGGACAGGACTATGGCTACACCTTC. Protein product: CASSLGLIGQDYGYTF.

The chain couples TRBV7-8 to TRBJ2-7; 7 nucleotides line up with TRBD2. The CDR3 length is 15 residues. The germline V gene has CDR1 SGHVS and CDR2 FQNEAQ. Trimming removed 1 base from V and 4 bases from J; junction bases left unmatched: 7. For the CDR3, the DNA is TGTGCCAGCAGCTTAGATCGCCTAGCGGTTTACGAGCAGTACTTC. Translation gives CASSLDRLAVYEQYF. The variable domain in full, with the rest retrieved from reference TRBV7-8 and TRBJ2-7, is GAGVSQSPRYKVAKRGQDVALRCDPISGHVSLFWYQQALGQGPEFLTYFQNEAQLDKSGLPSDRFFAERPEGSVSTLKIQRTQQEDSAVYLCASSLDRLAVYEQYFGPGTRLTVT.

The chain uses TRBV5-5 and TRBJ2-1, with a weak D call TRBD1 (5 bases). V was shortened by 7 bases and J by 12 bases, with 20 bases between the two germline ends. Germline CDR1 reads SGHKS; CDR2 reads YYEKEE (reference sequence). The CDR3 is 13 residues long. CDR3 region: CASLGETWGGQFF. In DNA form, the CDR3 reads TGTGCCAGCCTTGGGGAAACGTGGGGCGGGCAGTTCTTC.

This clone came up once. The genes are TRBV27 and TRBJ1-6; D possibly corresponds to TRBD1 (6 bases). The CDR3 contains 14 residues. Germline V lookup: CDR1 MNHEY, CDR2 SMNVEV (reference sequence). The ends were cut back, 0 bases at V and 13 bases at J, with 13 bases in the middle. The CDR3 sequence is CASSLSGGGFPLHF. The CDR3 region has the DNA TGTGCCAGCAGTTTATCAGGGGGAGGGTTTCCCCTCCACTTT.

About this clone: A single base separates this from a much larger clone, so it may be a read error. The chain joins TRBV11-2 to TRBJ2-5, with 7 bases that match TRBD1. TRBJ2-7 matches the DNA end more closely, so the J call is doubtful. This CDR3 spans 14 amino acids. Germline V gives CDR1 SGHAT, CDR2 FQNNGV. This CDR3 reads CASSLGQGAYEQYF. The CDR3 DNA is TGTGCCAGCAGCTTAGGGCAGGGGGCCTACGAGCAGTACTTC.

About this clone itself: This sequence may be a read error, since a much larger clone differs from it by one base. DNA of the CDR3: TGTGCCAGCAGCTTAGTCTACGAGCAGTACTTC. Its translation: CASSLVYEQYF. This chain joins TRBV11-2 and TRBJ2-7; no reliable D call. This CDR3 contains 11 residues. Trimming left V 1 base short and J 3 bases short, with 1 base between. Germline loops: CDR1 SGHAT, CDR2 FQNNGV.

Turning to this clone: A much larger clone lies a single base off, so this may be a read error. The V call is TRBV5-5, the J call TRBJ1-1; D uncertain. Trimming left V 1 base short and J 3 bases short, with 1 base between. The CDR3 loop spans 11 amino acids. Germline V CDR1 and CDR2: SGHKS, YYEKEE (reference sequence). This CDR3 is CASSLYTEAFF. As DNA, the CDR3 is TGTGCCAGCAGCTTGTACACTGAAGCTTTCTTT.

This chain joins TRBV18 and TRBJ2-5, with 8 positions matching TRBD1. Germline CDR1 is KGHSH and CDR2 is LQKENI. Trimming removed 0 bases from V and 4 bases from J; junction bases left unmatched: 13. There are 18 residues in the CDR3. The CDR3 region has the DNA TGTGCCAGCTCACCACCAACAGGGCCCGGACAGGGACTAGAGACCCAGTACTTC. Protein sequence: CASSPPTGPGQGLETQYF. Variable domain in full (rest from reference TRBV18 and TRBJ2-5): NAGVMQNPRHLVRRRGQEARLRCSPMKGHSHVYWYRQLPEEGLKFMVYLQKENIIDESGMPKERFSAEFPKEGPSILRIQQVVRGDSAAYFCASSPPTGPGQGLETQYFGPGTRLLVL.

This sequence joins TRBV5-1 and TRBJ2-7; D unclear. V dropped 0 bases and J dropped 1 base, with 11 bases sitting between them. The germline gives CDR1 SGHRS, CDR2 YFSETQ. The CDR3 loop spans 15 amino acids. The CDR3 reads CASSLVVTPSYEQYF. The CDR3 DNA sequence: TGCGCCAGCAGCTTGGTCGTGACTCCATCCTACGAGCAGTACTTC.

The chain combines TRBV7-6 with TRBJ2-7, with 8 nucleotides matching TRBD1. Germline V gene data show CDR1 as SGHVS and CDR2 as FNYEAQ. The CDR3 loop spans 19 amino acids. V lost 5 bases, J lost 0 bases, and 18 bases stayed unmatched. The CDR3: CASSRRPDRRQGISYEQYF. As DNA, the CDR3 is TGTGCCAGCAGCAGGCGCCCCGACCGAAGACAGGGGATCTCCTACGAGCAGTACTTC.

The gene calls are TRBV28 and TRBJ2-7, with D tentatively TRBD2 (6 bases). The CDR3 extends over 13 amino acids. Germline loops: CDR1 MDHEN, CDR2 SYDVKM. V shed 6 bases and J shed 4 bases, with 13 bases lying between them. CDR3 sequence: CASSPRAGYEQYF. In nucleotides, the CDR3 is TGTGCCAGCAGCCCACGCGCGGGATACGAGCAGTACTTC.

The chain carries TRBV5-8 and TRBJ1-4; a possible D gene is TRBD1 (5 bases). Trimming stripped 2 bases from V and 7 bases from J, with 12 bases between. The CDR3 has 14 residues. Germline lookup yields CDR1 SGHTS and CDR2 YDEGEE. CDR3 in amino acids: CASSFGARGEKLFF. The DNA for the CDR3 is TGTGCCAGCAGCTTCGGGGCCCGGGGTGAAAAACTGTTTTTT. Full variable domain (outside the CDR3, taken from reference TRBV5-8 and TRBJ1-4): EAGVTQSPTHLIKTRGQQATLRCSPISGHTSVYWYQQALGLGLQFLLWYDEGEERNRGNFPPRFSGRQFPNYSSELNVNALELEDSALYLCASSFGARGEKLFFGSGTQLSVL.

This clone was recorded only once. This sequence joins TRBV6-1 and TRBJ1-1; 7 bases are a match to TRBD1. This CDR3 has 14 residues. Germline-derived CDR1 and CDR2 are MNHNS and SASEGT. Trimming removed 6 bases from V and 6 bases from J; junction bases left unmatched: 10. CDR3 in DNA: TGTGCCAGCAGGACAGGGTCGAGTAGCTCTGAAGCTTTCTTT. Its translation is CASRTGSSSSEAFF.

The chain recombines TRBV7-9 with TRBJ2-7, with TRBD2 as a possible D gene (6 bases). Trimming shortened V by 4 bases and J by 0 bases, and 22 bases separated the two germline ends. CDR3 length: 18 residues. Germline-derived CDR1 and CDR2 are SEHNR and FQNEAQ (reference sequence). CDR3 DNA: TGTGCCAGCAGCTCGACACCTACCGGGACTGGGAGCTCCTACGAGCAGTACTTC. Translated, it gives CASSSTPTGTGSSYEQYF.

This chain joins TRBV6-5 and TRBJ2-1; 8 bases line up with TRBD2. This CDR3 region has 14 residues. Losses at the gene ends were 6 bases for V and 2 bases for J; bases not matched to a gene: 3. CDR1 MNHEY and CDR2 SVGAGI come from the germline V gene. The CDR3 here is CASRGLGAYNEQFF. The CDR3 DNA reads TGTGCCAGCAGGGGACTAGGAGCCTACAATGAGCAGTTCTTC.

The rearrangement uses TRBV5-4 and TRBJ2-3, with TRBD2 matching 8 bases. J lost 0 bases, V lost 3 bases, and 6 bases had no gene match. This CDR3 spans 16 amino acids. From germline, CDR1 is SGHNT and CDR2 YYREEE (reference sequence). This CDR3 reads CASSSLAGTSTDTQYF. CDR3 coding DNA: TGTGCCAGCAGCTCCTTAGCGGGAACTAGCACAGATACGCAGTATTTT.

In its sample, this clone was seen a few times. This chain uses TRBV27 with TRBJ1-1; 10 bases fit TRBD1. This CDR3 comprises 14 residues. Germline V gene data show CDR1 as MNHEY and CDR2 as SMNVEV (reference sequence). Unmatched junction bases numbered 5, after V lost 5 bases and J lost 5 bases. The CDR3 nucleotides are TGTGCCAGCAGTCAGACAGGGGGCAGGACTGAAGCTTTCTTT. As protein: CASSQTGGRTEAFF.

This clone was observed once. The chain has TRBV6-6 and TRBJ2-3; maybe TRBD2 (6 bases). Trimming took 8 bases from V and 4 from J, leaving 13 bases between them. The CDR3 has 13 amino acids. In germline, CDR1 is MNHNY, CDR2 SVGAGI (reference sequence). The CDR3 reads CASGTGEADTQYF. DNA of the CDR3: TGTGCCAGCGGCACGGGAGAAGCAGATACGCAGTATTTT.

This clone has only a few counts. This chain links TRBV7-9 with TRBJ2-5; 8 nucleotides match TRBD2. This CDR3 contains 12 residues. V gave up 5 bases and J gave up 7 bases; unmatched junction bases: 3. Germline CDR1 and CDR2: SEHNR and FQNEAQ (reference sequence). This CDR3 is CASSPREGTQYF. The CDR3 coding sequence is TGTGCCAGCAGCCCCCGGGAGGGGACCCAGTACTTC.